These 25 T cell receptor beta chains came from one sample sequenced in a study of T-cell reconstitution after alpha-beta-depleted transplantation in children. Researchers prepared the TCRbeta library using unique molecular identifiers, the study reports. Each CDR3 protein gets one entry after TCRdb re-called the PCR reads with MiXCR. This table has approximately 220,000 distinct CDR3 sequences, roughly a sixth appearing once. Specimen: PBMCs, mostly from graft donor cells, collected 360 days after TCRalphabeta/CD19-depleted stem cell transplant. These TCRs come from a male patient under 10 years old who had a stem cell transplant for acute lymphoblastic leukemia, so the T cells may come from the graft donor.

V is TRBV4-2 and J is TRBJ2-5; D gene ambiguous. Germline values: CDR1 LGHNA, CDR2 YNFKEQ. CDR3 length: 14 residues. The V and J ends lost 1 base and 4 bases respectively, with 10 bases between them. CDR3 loop: CASSQGASGETQYF. The CDR3 coding sequence is TGTGCCAGCAGCCAAGGGGCCTCGGGAGAGACCCAGTACTTC.

The chain uses TRBV7-2 and TRBJ1-1, with 7 bases lining up with TRBD1. The CDR3 covers 16 residues. CDR1 and CDR2 from the germline V gene are SGHTA and FQGNSA. J lost 6 bases, V lost 2 bases, and 12 bases had no gene match. CDR3 DNA: TGTGCCAGCAGCTTATATGGCAGGGGGGGATCGGCTGAAGCTTTCTTT. It specifies CASSLYGRGGSAEAFF. Drawing the rest from reference TRBV7-2 and TRBJ1-1, the complete variable domain is GAGVSQSPSNKVTEKGKDVELRCDPISGHTALYWYRQSLGQGLEFLIYFQGNSAPDKSGLPSDRFSAERTGGSVSTLTIQRTQQEDSAVYLCASSLYGRGGSAEAFFGQGTRLTVV.

The chain joins TRBV7-2 to TRBJ2-5; D may be TRBD2 (5 bases). The CDR3 covers 14 residues. Germline CDR1 is SGHTA and CDR2 is FQGNSA. Trimming took off 5 bases at V and 4 bases at J, with 14 bases between the two ends. The DNA of the CDR3 is TGTGCCAGCAGCCGCGGACTGGGCAGAGAGACCCAGTACTTC. It translates to CASSRGLGRETQYF.

The chain has TRBV12-3 or TRBV12-4 and TRBJ2-7, with D hard to call. This CDR3 comprises 16 residues. The V end lost 1 base, the J end lost 3 bases, and 16 bases lay between the germline ends. This chain's CDR3 is CASSLVADRGYYEQYF. CDR3 nucleotide sequence: TGTGCCAGCAGTTTAGTTGCGGACCGAGGATACTACGAGCAGTACTTC.

The gene calls are TRBV4-1 and TRBJ1-1, with TRBD1 identical over 8 bases. This CDR3 has 16 amino acids. After removal of 1 base from V and 5 bases from J, the junction contained 9 bases not matched to a gene. The germline V gene encodes CDR1 MGHRA and CDR2 YSYEKL. The CDR3 nucleotides are TGCGCCAGCAGCCAAGTCCCGACAGGGGCCAGGACTGAAGCTTTCTTT. Translating gives CASSQVPTGARTEAFF.

The chain employs TRBV15 and TRBJ2-7; weak D call: TRBD2 (6 bases). The germline CDR1 and CDR2 sequences are LNHNV and YYDKDF (reference sequence). Trimming cost V 1 base and J 6 bases, with 13 bases left between them. This CDR3 has 14 residues. The CDR3 region has the DNA TGTGCCACCAGCAGAGGTCTGCGGGACTTCGAGCAGTACTTC. Translating it yields CATSRGLRDFEQYF.

This chain links TRBV20-1 with TRBJ1-5; D perhaps matches TRBD1 (5 bases). Trimming shortened V by 5 bases and J by 4 bases, and 15 bases separated the two germline ends. Germline V gene sequence: CDR1 DFQATT, CDR2 SNEGSKA (reference sequence). The CDR3 extends over 14 amino acids. CDR3: CSAPPPDTNQPQHF. For the CDR3, the DNA is TGCAGTGCTCCGCCCCCGGACACAAATCAGCCCCAGCATTTT.

Many counts were recorded for this clonotype. This rearrangement joins TRBV6-5 to TRBJ2-5, with D tentatively TRBD1 (6 bases). The CDR3 extends over 13 amino acids. Germline V gene data show CDR1 as MNHEY and CDR2 as SVGAGI. Deletions cut 7 bases from V and 8 bases from J, with 17 bases between. CDR3 loop: CASTGQNQGTQYF. The CDR3 nucleotides are TGTGCCAGCACCGGACAGAACCAAGGAACCCAGTACTTC.

Comments on this clonotype: One end of the junction fails to match germline, which may point to a read error. The CDR3 protein is CAWEKGLGTSGF. DNA of the CDR3: TGTGCCTGGGAAAAGGGCCTCGGGACTAGCGGCTTC. V is TRBV30 and J is TRBJ2-1; 11 bases are a match to TRBD2. CDR3 length: 12 amino acids. Germline V gives CDR1 GTSNPN, CDR2 SVGIG (reference sequence).

This clonotype has only a few counts. The genes are TRBV5-1 and TRBJ2-3; maybe TRBD2 (6 bases). V dropped 1 base and J dropped 4 bases, with 7 bases sitting between them. Germline V CDR1 and CDR2: SGHRS, YFSETQ. The CDR3 is 13 amino acids. This CDR3 reads CASSLSSADTQYF. CDR3 coding DNA: TGCGCCAGCAGCTTGTCTAGCGCAGATACGCAGTATTTT.

The gene calls are TRBV30 and TRBJ1-2, with D hard to call. This CDR3 is built from 13 residues. The V end was cut by 4 bases, the J end by 5 bases, with 14 bases between. Germline V gives CDR1 GTSNPN, CDR2 SVGIG (reference sequence). The CDR3 nucleotides are TGTGCCTGGAAGGACTTGGAGGCGTATGGCTACACCTTC. Residues: CAWKDLEAYGYTF. Supplemented by reference TRBV30 and TRBJ1-2, the full variable domain reads SQTIHQWPATLVQPVGSPLSLECTVEGTSNPNLYWYRQAAGRGLQLLFYSVGIGQISSEVPQNLSASRPQDRQFILSSKKLLLSDSGFYLCAWKDLEAYGYTFGSGTRLTVV.

J is TRBJ2-4 and V is TRBV5-1; D possibly corresponds to TRBD1 (6 bases). Trimming shortened V by 3 bases and J by 1 base, and 14 bases separated the two germline ends. This CDR3 contains 16 residues. CDR1 and CDR2 (germline): SGHRS, YFSETQ. The DNA of the CDR3 is TGCGCCAGCAGCTCCCCAGGGGCGGCGGCCAAAAACATTCAGTACTTC. It encodes CASSSPGAAAKNIQYF.

V is TRBV7-9 and J is TRBJ2-2, with D tentatively TRBD1 or TRBD2 (5 bases each). Trimming shortened V by 2 bases and J by 6 bases, and 10 bases separated the two germline ends. Germline V lookup: CDR1 SEHNR, CDR2 FQNEAQ (reference sequence). The CDR3 is made up of 14 amino acids. CDR3 sequence: CASSLREGPGELFF. DNA of the CDR3: TGTGCCAGCAGCTTAAGAGAGGGGCCCGGGGAGCTGTTTTTT. Looking up the rest from reference TRBV7-9 and TRBJ2-2 gives the full variable domain: DTGVSQNPRHKITKRGQNVTFRCDPISEHNRLYWYRQTLGQGPEFLTYFQNEAQLEKSRLLSDRFSAERPKGSFSTLEIQRTEQGDSAMYLCASSLREGPGELFFGEGSRLTVL.

This clonotype was seen at least ten times. The chain recombines TRBV5-6 with TRBJ2-7; perhaps TRBD2 as D (6 bases). Trimming took off 4 bases at V and 1 base at J, with 12 bases between the two ends. Germline CDR1 is SGHDT and CDR2 is YYEEEE. The CDR3 is 14 residues long. CDR3 nucleotides: TGTGCCAGCAGCCCCGCCGGGACTTCCTACGAGCAGTACTTC. Protein: CASSPAGTSYEQYF.

This clonotype was detected only a few times. V is TRBV10-3 and J is TRBJ2-7, with 8 positions matching TRBD2. Germline values: CDR1 ENHRY, CDR2 SYGVKD. V trimming: 2 bases; J trimming: 2 bases; junction bases outside the gene matches: 5. CDR3 length: 15 residues. CDR3 protein: CAISEPGGVAYEQYF. CDR3 nucleotide sequence: TGTGCCATCAGTGAGCCCGGGGGGGTAGCCTACGAGCAGTACTTC.

Many counts were recorded for this clonotype. The chain has TRBV13 and TRBJ2-3, with 8 bases aligning to TRBD2. Germline CDR1 reads PRHDT; CDR2 reads FYEKMQ (reference sequence). Trimming removed 5 bases from V and 6 bases from J; junction bases left unmatched: 10. This CDR3 contains 15 residues. This CDR3 is CASSHQREWWDTQYF. In nucleotides, the CDR3 is TGTGCCAGCAGCCATCAGCGGGAGTGGTGGGATACGCAGTATTTT.

This clonotype was seen a handful of times. The chain combines TRBV13 with TRBJ2-3; the D gene is possibly TRBD2 (5 bases). The CDR3 covers 15 residues. V dropped 5 bases and J dropped 4 bases, with 16 bases sitting between them. Germline values: CDR1 PRHDT, CDR2 FYEKMQ (reference sequence). In DNA, the CDR3 is TGTGCCAGCAGCGCACTACTAGGAACGGCAGATACGCAGTATTTT. It codes for CASSALLGTADTQYF.

This clonotype was recorded a few times. V is TRBV9 and J is TRBJ2-1; D may be TRBD2 (5 bases). The CDR3 contains 16 residues. Germline values: CDR1 SGDLS, CDR2 YYNGEE. Trimming stripped 0 bases from V and 5 bases from J, with 15 bases between. The CDR3 region has the DNA TGTGCCAGCAGCGTAGCTCTCCGGGAAATAAACAATGAGCAGTTCTTC. This translates into CASSVALREINNEQFF.

Ten or more counts support this clonotype. This chain links TRBV20-1 with TRBJ2-3; 10 bases are shared with TRBD2. CDR3 length: 16 amino acids. V dropped 1 base and J dropped 2; count of bases not matched to a gene: 6. The germline CDR1 and CDR2 sequences are DFQATT and SNEGSKA (reference sequence). CDR3 protein: CSARVPSGSFTDTQYF. The CDR3 region has the DNA TGCAGTGCTAGAGTTCCTAGCGGGAGTTTCACAGATACGCAGTATTTT.

The rearrangement links TRBV11-2 to TRBJ1-1; the match to TRBD1 covers 7 bases. The CDR3 length is 15 residues. Germline CDR1 SGHAT, CDR2 FQNNGV. V gave up 5 bases and J gave up 4 bases; unmatched junction bases: 10. CDR3 in DNA: TGTGCCAGCAGCACCCCGACAGGGCGGGGCACTGAAGCTTTCTTT. Its translation is CASSTPTGRGTEAFF.

This clonotype was detected only a few times. J is TRBJ2-7 and V is TRBV7-8; TRBD2 matches at 12 bases. The CDR3 length is 17 residues. The V and J ends lost 1 base and 7 bases, in that order; junction bases with no gene match: 11. Germline loops: CDR1 SGHVS, CDR2 FQNEAQ. This CDR3 reads CASSLVRTSGAVVEQYF. The DNA for the CDR3 is TGTGCCAGCAGCTTAGTAAGGACTAGCGGGGCTGTAGTGGAGCAGTACTTC.

The chain carries TRBV5-1 and TRBJ2-1; 12 bases are a match to TRBD2. Losses at the gene ends were 4 bases for V and 6 bases for J; bases not matched to a gene: 2. CDR3 length: 14 amino acids. The germline V gene has CDR1 SGHRS and CDR2 YFSETQ. The CDR3, as DNA: TGCGCCAGCAGCGCGGGACTAGCGGGCAATGAGCAGTTCTTC. As protein: CASSAGLAGNEQFF.

This clonotype came up a few times. This chain joins TRBV12-3 or TRBV12-4 and TRBJ2-3; possible D gene TRBD2, 6 bases. There are 16 residues in the CDR3. Deletions cut 3 bases from V and 0 bases from J, with 13 bases between. CDR3 sequence (DNA): TGTGCCAGCAGTTTTGGGGCTAGCGACAGCACAGATACGCAGTATTTT. Its translation: CASSFGASDSTDTQYF.

This clonotype was detected only a few times. The chain joins TRBV5-1 to TRBJ2-3; 9 nucleotides align to TRBD1. CDR3 length equals 17 residues. Germline V gene sequence: CDR1 SGHRS, CDR2 YFSETQ. V was pared by 0 bases and J by 2 bases, with 7 bases of the junction left unmatched. CDR3 protein: CASSLGGQGPLTDTQYF. The CDR3 coding sequence is TGCGCCAGCAGCTTGGGGGGACAGGGACCCCTCACAGATACGCAGTATTTT. The complete variable domain, with remaining parts taken from reference TRBV5-1 and TRBJ2-3, reads KAGVTQTPRYLIKTRGQQVTLSCSPISGHRSVSWYQQTPGQGLQFLFEYFSETQRNKGNFPGRFSGRQFSNSRSEMNVSTLELGDSALYLCASSLGGQGPLTDTQYFGPGTRLTVL.

The V gene is TRBV5-1, the J gene TRBJ2-5; 11 bases match TRBD1. The ends lost 5 bases at V and 7 bases at J; junction bases unmatched: 7. Germline assignment: CDR1 SGHRS and CDR2 YFSETQ. The CDR3 loop spans 14 amino acids. The CDR3 DNA reads TGCGCCAGCAGTGCGGGACAGGGGGAGGGGACCCAGTACTTC. Translating it yields CASSAGQGEGTQYF.